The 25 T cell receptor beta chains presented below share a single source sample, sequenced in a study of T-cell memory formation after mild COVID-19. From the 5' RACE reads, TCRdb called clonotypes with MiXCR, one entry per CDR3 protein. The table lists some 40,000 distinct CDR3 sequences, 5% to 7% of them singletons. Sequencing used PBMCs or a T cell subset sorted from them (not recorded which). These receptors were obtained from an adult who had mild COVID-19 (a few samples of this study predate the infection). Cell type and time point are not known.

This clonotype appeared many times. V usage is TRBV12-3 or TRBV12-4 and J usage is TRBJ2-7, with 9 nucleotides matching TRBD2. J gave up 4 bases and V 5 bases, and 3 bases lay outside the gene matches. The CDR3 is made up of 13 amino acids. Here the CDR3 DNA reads TGTGCCAGCAGTCCAGCGGGAGGTTACGAGCAGTACTTC. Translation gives CASSPAGGYEQYF.

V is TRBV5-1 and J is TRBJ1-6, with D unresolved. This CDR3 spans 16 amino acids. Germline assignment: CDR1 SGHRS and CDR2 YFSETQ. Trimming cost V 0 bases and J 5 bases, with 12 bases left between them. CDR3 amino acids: CASSLVSSNNNSPLHF. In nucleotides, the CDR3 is TGCGCCAGCAGCTTGGTTAGTTCGAACAATAATTCACCCCTCCACTTT.

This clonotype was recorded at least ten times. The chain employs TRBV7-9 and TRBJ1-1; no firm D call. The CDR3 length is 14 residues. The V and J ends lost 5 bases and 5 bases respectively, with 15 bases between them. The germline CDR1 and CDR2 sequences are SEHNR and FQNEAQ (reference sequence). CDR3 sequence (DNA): TGTGCCAGCAGCGCTGATAGTAAAATGACTGAAGCTTTCTTT. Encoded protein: CASSADSKMTEAFF.

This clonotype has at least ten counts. CDR3 amino acids: CATSDRGTSGRRSGANVLTF. CDR3 in DNA: TGTGCCACCAGTGACCGGGGGACTAGCGGGAGAAGGTCTGGGGCCAACGTCCTGACTTTC. The chain has TRBV24-1 and TRBJ2-6, with 14 bases matching TRBD2. The V gene's germline CDR1 is KGHDR and CDR2 SFDVKD. V trimming: 4 bases; J trimming: 1 base; junction bases outside the gene matches: 8. This CDR3 has 20 residues.

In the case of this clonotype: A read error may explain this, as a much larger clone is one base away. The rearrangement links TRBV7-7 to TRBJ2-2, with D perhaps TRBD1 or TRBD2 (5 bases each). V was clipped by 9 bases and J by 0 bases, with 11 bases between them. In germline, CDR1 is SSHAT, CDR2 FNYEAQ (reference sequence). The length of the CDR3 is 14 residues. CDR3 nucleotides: TGTGCCAGATCCGGGACGGCGAACACCGGGGAGCTGTTTTTT. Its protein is CARSGTANTGELFF.

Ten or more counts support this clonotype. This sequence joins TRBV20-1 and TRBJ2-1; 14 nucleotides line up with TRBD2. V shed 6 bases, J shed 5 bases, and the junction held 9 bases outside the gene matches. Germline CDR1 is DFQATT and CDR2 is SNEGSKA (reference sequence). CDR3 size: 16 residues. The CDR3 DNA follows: TGCAGTGCCCCGAAGGGACTAGCGGGGGTTCACAATGAGCAGTTCTTC. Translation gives CSAPKGLAGVHNEQFF.

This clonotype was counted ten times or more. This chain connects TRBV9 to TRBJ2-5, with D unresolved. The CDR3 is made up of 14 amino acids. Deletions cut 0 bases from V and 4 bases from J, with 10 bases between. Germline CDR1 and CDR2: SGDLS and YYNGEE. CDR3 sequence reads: CASSVAQMGETQYF. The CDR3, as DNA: TGTGCCAGCAGCGTAGCACAGATGGGAGAGACCCAGTACTTC.

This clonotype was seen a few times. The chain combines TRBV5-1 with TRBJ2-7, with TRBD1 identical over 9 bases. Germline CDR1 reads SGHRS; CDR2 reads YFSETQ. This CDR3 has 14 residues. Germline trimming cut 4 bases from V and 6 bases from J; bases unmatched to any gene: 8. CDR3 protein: CASSADRGLSEQYF. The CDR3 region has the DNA TGCGCCAGCAGCGCGGACAGGGGTCTCAGCGAGCAGTACTTC.

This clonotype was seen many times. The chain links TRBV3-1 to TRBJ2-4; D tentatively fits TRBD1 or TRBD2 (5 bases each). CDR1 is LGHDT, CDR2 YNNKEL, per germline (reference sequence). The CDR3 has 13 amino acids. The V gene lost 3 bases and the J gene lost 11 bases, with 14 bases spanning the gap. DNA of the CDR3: TGTGCCAGCAGCCAGGTCCAGGGAGTACTTCAGTACTTC. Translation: CASSQVQGVLQYF.

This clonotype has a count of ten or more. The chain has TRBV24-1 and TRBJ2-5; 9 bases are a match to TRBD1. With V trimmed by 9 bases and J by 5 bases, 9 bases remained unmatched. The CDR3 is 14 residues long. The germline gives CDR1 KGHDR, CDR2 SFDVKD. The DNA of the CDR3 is TGTGCCACCTCCGGGACAGGGTTAGCTGAGACCCAGTACTTC. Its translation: CATSGTGLAETQYF.

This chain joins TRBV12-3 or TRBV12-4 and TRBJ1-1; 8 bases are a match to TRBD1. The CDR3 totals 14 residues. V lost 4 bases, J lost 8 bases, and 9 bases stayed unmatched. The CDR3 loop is CASSSYGRTGEAFF. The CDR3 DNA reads TGTGCCAGCAGTTCATATGGGAGGACAGGGGAAGCTTTCTTT.

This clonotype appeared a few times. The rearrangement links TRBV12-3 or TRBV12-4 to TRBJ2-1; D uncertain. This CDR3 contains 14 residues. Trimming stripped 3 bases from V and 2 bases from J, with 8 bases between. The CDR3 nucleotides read TGTGCCAGCAGTTTTCGGTCCGCCTACAATGAGCAGTTCTTC. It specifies CASSFRSAYNEQFF.

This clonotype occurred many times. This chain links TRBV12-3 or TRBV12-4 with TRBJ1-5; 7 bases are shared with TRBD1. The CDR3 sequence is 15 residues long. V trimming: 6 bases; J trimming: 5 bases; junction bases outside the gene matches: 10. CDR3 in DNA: TGTGCCAGCAGGAGAGGACAGGAATACTATCAGCCCCAGCATTTT. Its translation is CASRRGQEYYQPQHF.

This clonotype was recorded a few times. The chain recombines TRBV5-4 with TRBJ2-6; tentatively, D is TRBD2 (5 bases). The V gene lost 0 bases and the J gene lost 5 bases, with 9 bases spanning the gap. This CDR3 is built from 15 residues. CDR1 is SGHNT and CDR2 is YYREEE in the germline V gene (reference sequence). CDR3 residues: CASSLGGRWANVLTF. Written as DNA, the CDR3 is TGTGCCAGCAGCTTGGGAGGGCGCTGGGCCAACGTCCTGACTTTC.

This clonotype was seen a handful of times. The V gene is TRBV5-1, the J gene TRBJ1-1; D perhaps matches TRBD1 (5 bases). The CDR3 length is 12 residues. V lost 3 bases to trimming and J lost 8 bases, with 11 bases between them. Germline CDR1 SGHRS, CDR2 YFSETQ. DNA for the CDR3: TGCGCCAGCAGCTCACGCGGGGCAGAAGCTTTCTTT. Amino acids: CASSSRGAEAFF.

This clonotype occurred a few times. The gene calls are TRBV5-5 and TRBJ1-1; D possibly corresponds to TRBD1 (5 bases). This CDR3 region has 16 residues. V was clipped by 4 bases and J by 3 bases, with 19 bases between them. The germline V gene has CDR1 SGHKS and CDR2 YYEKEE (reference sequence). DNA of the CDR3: TGTGCCAGCAGCCGGCCCGGCAGGGAGTTGGACACTGAAGCTTTCTTT. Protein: CASSRPGRELDTEAFF.

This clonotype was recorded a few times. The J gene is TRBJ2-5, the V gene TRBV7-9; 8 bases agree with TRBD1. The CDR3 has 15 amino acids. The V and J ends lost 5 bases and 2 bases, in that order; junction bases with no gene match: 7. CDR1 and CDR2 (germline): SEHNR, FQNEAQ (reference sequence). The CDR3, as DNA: TGTGCCAGCAGCACCGGGACAGGCGGACAAGAGACCCAGTACTTC. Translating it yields CASSTGTGGQETQYF.

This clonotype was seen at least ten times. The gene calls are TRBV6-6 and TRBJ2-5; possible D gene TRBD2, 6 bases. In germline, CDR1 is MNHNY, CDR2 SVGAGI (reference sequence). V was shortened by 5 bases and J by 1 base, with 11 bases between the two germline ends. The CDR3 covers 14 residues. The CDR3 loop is CASSEGLPQETQYF. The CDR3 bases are TGTGCCAGCAGTGAGGGACTCCCCCAAGAGACCCAGTACTTC.

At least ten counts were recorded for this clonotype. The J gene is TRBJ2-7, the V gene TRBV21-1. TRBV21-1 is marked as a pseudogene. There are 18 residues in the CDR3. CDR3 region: CASSPHPTPAEFSYEQYF. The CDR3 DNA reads TGTGCCAGCAGCCCCCACCCTACACCTGCCGAATTTTCCTACGAGCAGTACTTC.

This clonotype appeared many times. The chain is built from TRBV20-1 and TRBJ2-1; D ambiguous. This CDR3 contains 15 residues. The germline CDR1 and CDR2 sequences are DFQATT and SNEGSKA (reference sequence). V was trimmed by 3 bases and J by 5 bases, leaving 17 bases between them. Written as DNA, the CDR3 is TGCAGTGCTAGTTCTAATTCCGCTCAGGACAATGAGCAGTTCTTC. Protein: CSASSNSAQDNEQFF.

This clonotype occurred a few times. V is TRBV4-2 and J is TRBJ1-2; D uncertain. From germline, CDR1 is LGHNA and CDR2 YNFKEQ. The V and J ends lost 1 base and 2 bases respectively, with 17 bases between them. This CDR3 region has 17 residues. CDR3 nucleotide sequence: TGTGCCAGCAGCCAAGTTGACATCTATTCAAGGAACTATGGCTACACCTTC. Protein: CASSQVDIYSRNYGYTF.

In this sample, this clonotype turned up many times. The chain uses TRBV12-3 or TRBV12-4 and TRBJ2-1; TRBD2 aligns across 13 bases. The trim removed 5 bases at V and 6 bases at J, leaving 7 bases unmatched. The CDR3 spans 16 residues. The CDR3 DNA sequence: TGTGCCAGCAGTCACCAACTAGCGGGGGGGCCCAATGAGCAGTTCTTC. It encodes CASSHQLAGGPNEQFF.

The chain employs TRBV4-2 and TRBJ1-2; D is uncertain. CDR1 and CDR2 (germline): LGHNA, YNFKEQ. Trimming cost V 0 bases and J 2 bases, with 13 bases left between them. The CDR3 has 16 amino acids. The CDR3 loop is CASSQDVAGPNYGYTF. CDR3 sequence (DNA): TGTGCCAGCAGCCAAGATGTGGCAGGCCCAAACTATGGCTACACCTTC.

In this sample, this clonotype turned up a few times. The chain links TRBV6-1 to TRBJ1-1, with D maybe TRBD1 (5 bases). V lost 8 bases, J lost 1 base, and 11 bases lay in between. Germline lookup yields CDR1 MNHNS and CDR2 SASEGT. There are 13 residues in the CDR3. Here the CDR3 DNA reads TGTGCCAGCGCCAGGCAGGGGAACACTGAAGCTTTCTTT. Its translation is CASARQGNTEAFF.

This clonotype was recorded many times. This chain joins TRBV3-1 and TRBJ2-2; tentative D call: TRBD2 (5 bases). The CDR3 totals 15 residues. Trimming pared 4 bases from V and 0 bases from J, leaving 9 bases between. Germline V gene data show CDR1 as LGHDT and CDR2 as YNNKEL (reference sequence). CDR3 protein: CASSPRDPNTGELFF. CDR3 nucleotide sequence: TGTGCCAGCAGCCCCCGGGATCCGAACACCGGGGAGCTGTTTTTT.